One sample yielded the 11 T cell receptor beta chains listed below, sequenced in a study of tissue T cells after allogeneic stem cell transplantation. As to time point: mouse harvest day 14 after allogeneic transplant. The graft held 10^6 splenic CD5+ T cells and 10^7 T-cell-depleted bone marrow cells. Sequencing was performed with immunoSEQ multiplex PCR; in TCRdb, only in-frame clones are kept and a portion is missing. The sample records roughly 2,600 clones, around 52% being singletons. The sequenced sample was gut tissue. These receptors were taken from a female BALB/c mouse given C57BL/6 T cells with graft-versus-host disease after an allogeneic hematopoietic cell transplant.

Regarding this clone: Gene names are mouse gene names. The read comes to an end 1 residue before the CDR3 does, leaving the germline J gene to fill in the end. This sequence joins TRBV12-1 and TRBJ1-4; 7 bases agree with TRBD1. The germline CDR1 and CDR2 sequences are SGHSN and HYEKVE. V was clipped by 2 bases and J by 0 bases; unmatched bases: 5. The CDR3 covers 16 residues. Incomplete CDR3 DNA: TGTGCCAGCTCTCGGAAACAGGGGTTTTCCAACGAAAGATTATTT. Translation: CASSRKQGFSNERLF. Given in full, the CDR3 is CASSRKQGFSNERLFF. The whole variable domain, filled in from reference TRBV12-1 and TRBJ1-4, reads DSGVVQSPRHIIKEKGGRSVLTCIPISGHSNVVWYQQTLGKELKFLIQHYEKVERDKGFLPSRFSVQQFDDYHSEMNMSALELEDSAMYFCASSRKQGFSNERLFFGHGTKLSVL.

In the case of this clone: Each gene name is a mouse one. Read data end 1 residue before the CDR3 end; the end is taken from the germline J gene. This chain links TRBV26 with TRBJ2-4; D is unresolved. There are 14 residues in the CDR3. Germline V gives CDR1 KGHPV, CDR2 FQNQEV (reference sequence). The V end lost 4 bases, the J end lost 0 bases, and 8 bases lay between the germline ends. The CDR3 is CASSPRRSQNTLYF. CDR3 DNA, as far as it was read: TGTGCCAGCAGTCCCCGCAGAAGTCAAAACACCTTGTAC.

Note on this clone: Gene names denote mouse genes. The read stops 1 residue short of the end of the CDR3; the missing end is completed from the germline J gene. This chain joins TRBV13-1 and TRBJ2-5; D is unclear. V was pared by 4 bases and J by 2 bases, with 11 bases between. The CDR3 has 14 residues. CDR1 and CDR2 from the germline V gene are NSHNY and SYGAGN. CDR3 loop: CASSKAPFQDTQYF. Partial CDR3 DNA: TGTGCCAGCAGTAAGGCACCCTTCCAAGACACCCAGTAC.

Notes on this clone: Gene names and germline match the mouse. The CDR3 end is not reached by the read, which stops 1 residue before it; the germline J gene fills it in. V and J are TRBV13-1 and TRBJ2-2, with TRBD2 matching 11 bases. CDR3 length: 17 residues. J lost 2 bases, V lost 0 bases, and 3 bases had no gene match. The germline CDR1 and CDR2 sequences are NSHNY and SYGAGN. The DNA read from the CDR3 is TGTGCCAGCAGTGATGACTGGGGGGGCGCGAACACCGGGCAGCTCTAC. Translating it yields CASSDDWGGANTGQLY. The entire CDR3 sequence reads CASSDDWGGANTGQLYF.

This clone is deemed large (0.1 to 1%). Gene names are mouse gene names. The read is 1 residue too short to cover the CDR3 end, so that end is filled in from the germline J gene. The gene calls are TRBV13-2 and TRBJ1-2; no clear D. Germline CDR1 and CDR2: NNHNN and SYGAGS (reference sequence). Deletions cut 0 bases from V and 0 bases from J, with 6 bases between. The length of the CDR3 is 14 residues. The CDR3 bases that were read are TGTGCCAGCGGTGATGCGAGGGCAAACTCCGACTACACC. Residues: CASGDARANSDYT. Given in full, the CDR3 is CASGDARANSDYTF.

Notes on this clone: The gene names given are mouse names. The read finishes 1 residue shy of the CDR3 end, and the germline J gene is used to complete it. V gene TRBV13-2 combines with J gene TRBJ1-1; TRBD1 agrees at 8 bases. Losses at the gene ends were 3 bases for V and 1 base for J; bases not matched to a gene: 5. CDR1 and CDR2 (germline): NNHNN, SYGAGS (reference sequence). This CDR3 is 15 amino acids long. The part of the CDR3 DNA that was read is TGTGCCAGCGGTGGCTCCGGGACAGGGAACACAGAAGTCTTC. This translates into CASGGSGTGNTEVF. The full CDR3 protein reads CASGGSGTGNTEVFF.

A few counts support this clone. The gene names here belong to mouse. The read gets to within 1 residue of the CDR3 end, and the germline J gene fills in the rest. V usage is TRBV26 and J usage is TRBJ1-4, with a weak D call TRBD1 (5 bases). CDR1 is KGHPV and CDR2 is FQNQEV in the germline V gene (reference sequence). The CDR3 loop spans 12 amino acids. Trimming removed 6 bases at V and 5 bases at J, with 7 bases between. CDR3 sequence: CASRHRNERLFF. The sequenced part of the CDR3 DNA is TGTGCCAGCAGGCACAGGAACGAAAGATTATTT.

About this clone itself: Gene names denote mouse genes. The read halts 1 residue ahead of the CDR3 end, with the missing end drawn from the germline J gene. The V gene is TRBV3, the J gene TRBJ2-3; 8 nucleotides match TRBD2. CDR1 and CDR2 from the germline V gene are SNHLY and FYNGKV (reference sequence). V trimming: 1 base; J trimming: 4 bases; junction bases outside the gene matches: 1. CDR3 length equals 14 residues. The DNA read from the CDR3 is TGTGCCAGCAGCTTAGAGGGGGGGCCAGAAACGCTGTAT. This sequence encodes CASSLEGGPETLY. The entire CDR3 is CASSLEGGPETLYF.

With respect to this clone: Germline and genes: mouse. The CDR3 sequence is CASSLGQYNSPLYF. The covered CDR3 bases are TGTGCCAGCAGTCTGGGGCAGTATAATTCGCCCCTCTAC. The chain combines TRBV26 with TRBJ1-6; the D is unclear. The read stops 1 residue short of the end of the CDR3; the missing end is completed from the germline J gene. TRBJ1-6 is an ORF, with its function uncertain. Trimming pared 2 bases from V and 4 bases from J, leaving 6 bases between. Germline CDR1 reads KGHPV; CDR2 reads FQNQEV (reference sequence). The CDR3 contains 14 residues.

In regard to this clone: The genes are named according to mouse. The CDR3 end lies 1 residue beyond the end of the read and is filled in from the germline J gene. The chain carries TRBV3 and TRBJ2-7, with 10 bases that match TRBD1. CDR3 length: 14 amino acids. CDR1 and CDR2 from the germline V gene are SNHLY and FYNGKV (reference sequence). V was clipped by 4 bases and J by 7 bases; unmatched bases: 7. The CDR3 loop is CASSSPGQGREQYF. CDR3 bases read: TGTGCCAGCAGCTCTCCGGGACAGGGGAGGGAACAGTAC.

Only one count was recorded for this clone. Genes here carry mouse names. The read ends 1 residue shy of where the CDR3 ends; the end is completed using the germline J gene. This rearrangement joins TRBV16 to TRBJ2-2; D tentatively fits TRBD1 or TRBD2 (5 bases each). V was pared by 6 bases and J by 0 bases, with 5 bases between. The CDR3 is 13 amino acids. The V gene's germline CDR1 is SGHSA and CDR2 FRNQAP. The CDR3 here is CASRGPNTGQLYF. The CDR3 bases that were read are TGTGCAAGCAGGGGACCAAACACCGGGCAGCTCTAC.